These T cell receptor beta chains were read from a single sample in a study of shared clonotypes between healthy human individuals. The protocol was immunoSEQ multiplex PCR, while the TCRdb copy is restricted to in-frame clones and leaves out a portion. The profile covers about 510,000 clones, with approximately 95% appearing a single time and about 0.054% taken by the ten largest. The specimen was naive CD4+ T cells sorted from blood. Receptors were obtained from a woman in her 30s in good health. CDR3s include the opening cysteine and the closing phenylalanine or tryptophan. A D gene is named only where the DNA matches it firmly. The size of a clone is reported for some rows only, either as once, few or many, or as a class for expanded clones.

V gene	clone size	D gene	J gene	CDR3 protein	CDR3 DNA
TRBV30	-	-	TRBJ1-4	CAWSVLGKLFF	TGTGCCTGGAGTGTCCTCGGAAAACTGTTTTTT
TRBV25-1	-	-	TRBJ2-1	CASSALPLYNEQFF	TGTGCCAGCAGTGCCCTACCACTCTACAATGAGCAGTTCTTC
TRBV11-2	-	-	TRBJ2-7	CASSLLPQQVGWIYEQYF	TGTGCCAGCAGCTTATTACCCCAGCAGGTAGGGTGGATCTACGAGCAGTACTTC
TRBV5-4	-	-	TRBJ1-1	CASSLIGNTEAFF	TGTGCCAGCAGCTTGATCGGTAACACTGAAGCTTTCTTT
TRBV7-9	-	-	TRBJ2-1	CASSQQSSYNEQFF	TGTGCCAGCAGTCAGCAGAGCTCCTACAATGAGCAGTTCTTC
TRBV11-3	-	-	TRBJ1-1	CASRQTESMNTEAFF	TGTGCCAGCAGACAAACGGAGTCTATGAACACTGAAGCTTTCTTT
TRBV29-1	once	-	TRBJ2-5	CSVEYRVLETQYF	TGCAGCGTTGAGTACAGGGTCTTAGAGACCCAGTACTTC
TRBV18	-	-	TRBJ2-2	CASSPGAGELFF	TGTGCCAGCTCACCAGGGGCCGGGGAGCTGTTTTTT
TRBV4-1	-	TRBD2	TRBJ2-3	CASSRGLAGDNLGTDTQYF	TGCGCCAGCAGCCGTGGACTAGCGGGAGATAATTTGGGCACAGATACGCAGTATTTT
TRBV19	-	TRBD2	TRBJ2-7	CASSRLAGADEQYF	TGTGCCAGTAGTAGACTAGCGGGAGCGGACGAGCAGTACTTC
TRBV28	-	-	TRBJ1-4	CASSFSYEKLFF	TGTGCCAGCAGTTTCTCCTACGAAAAACTGTTTTTT
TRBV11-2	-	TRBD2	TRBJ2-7	CASSPGPSGSYEQYF	TGTGCCAGCAGCCCCGGTCCTAGCGGGAGCTACGAGCAGTACTTC
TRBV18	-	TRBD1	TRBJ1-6	CASSQYGQGMNSPLHF	TGTGCCAGCTCACAATACGGACAGGGTATGAATTCACCCCTCCACTTT
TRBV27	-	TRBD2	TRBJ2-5	CASSLAGVGTQYF	TGTGCCAGCAGTTTGGCGGGGGTTGGGACCCAGTACTTC
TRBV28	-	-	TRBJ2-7	CASSTWNLAVYEQYF	TGTGCCAGCAGTACATGGAACCTTGCCGTATACGAGCAGTACTTC
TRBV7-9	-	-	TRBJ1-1	CASSWHGDTEAFF	TGTGCCAGCAGCTGGCACGGGGACACTGAAGCTTTCTTT
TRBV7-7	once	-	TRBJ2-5	CASSPQDGRGGTQYF	TGTGCCAGCAGCCCCCAGGACGGCCGGGGCGGGACCCAGTACTTC
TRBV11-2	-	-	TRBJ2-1	CASSLYGPRNNEQFF	TGTGCCAGCAGCTTGTACGGCCCCCGGAACAATGAGCAGTTCTTC
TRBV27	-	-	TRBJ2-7	CASSNRDPPYEQYF	TGTGCCAGCAGTAACCGGGACCCACCCTACGAGCAGTACTTC
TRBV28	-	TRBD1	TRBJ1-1	CASSSPGTGDYTEAFF	TGTGCCAGCAGTTCCCCGGGGACAGGGGACTACACTGAAGCTTTCTTT
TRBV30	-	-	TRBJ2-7	CAWSVLSSYEQYF	TGTGCCTGGAGTGTTCTTAGCTCCTACGAGCAGTACTTC
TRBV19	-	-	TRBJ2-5	CASSPGSWRAQYF	TGTGCCAGTAGCCCGGGGAGTTGGAGGGCCCAGTACTTC
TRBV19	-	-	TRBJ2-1	CASTVRGDSYNEQFF	TGTGCCAGTACCGTCAGAGGAGATTCCTACAATGAGCAGTTCTTC
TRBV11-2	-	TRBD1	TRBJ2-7	CASSFGTGIYEQYF	TGTGCCAGCAGCTTCGGGACAGGGATCTACGAGCAGTACTTC
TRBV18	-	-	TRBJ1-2	CASSPQTAGTVSRSYSHYGYTF	TGTGCCAGCTCACCACAGACCGCGGGGACGGTCTCTCGGTCTTACTCCCACTATGGCTACACCTTC
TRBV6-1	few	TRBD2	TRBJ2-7	CASSGSSGNYEQYF	TGTGCCAGCAGTGGTTCTAGCGGGAACTACGAGCAGTACTTC
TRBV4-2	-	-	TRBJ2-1	CASSQRLESYNEQFF	TGTGCCAGCAGCCAAAGACTTGAATCCTACAATGAGCAGTTCTTC
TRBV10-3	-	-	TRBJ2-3	CAISESTGVVTDTQYF	TGTGCCATCAGTGAGTCGACCGGGGTGGTGACAGATACGCAGTATTTT
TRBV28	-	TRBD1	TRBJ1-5	CATHFVGQGQPQHF	TGTGCCACCCATTTCGTGGGACAGGGACAGCCCCAGCATTTT
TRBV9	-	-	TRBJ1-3	CASSVAGSGNTIYF	TGTGCCAGCAGCGTGGCAGGCTCTGGAAACACCATATATTTT
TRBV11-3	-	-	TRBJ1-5	CASIGRYSNQPQHF	TGTGCCAGCATAGGACGGTATAGCAATCAGCCCCAGCATTTT
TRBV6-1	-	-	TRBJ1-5	CASTLTGGQPQHF	TGTGCCAGCACCCTGACAGGAGGACAGCCCCAGCATTTT
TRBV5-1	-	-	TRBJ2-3	CASSFKPGHPGGTDTQYF	TGCGCCAGCAGCTTCAAGCCGGGACACCCAGGTGGTACAGATACGCAGTATTTT
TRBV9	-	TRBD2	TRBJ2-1	CASSAGLAEINEQFF	TGTGCCAGCAGCGCCGGACTAGCGGAAATCAATGAGCAGTTCTTC
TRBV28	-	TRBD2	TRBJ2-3	CASKTSSVGLAGNTDTQYF	TGTGCCAGCAAAACTTCATCTGTCGGCCTAGCGGGAAACACAGATACGCAGTATTTT
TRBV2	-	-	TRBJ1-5	CASRGSYSNQPQHF	TGTGCCAGCAGGGGATCGTATAGCAATCAGCCCCAGCATTTT
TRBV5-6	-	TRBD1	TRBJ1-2	CASSLGRGIIEGYTF	TGTGCCAGCAGCTTGGGCAGGGGGATTATTGAGGGCTACACCTTC
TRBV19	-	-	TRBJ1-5	CASSIGDIVGGAQHF	TGTGCCAGTAGTATTGGGGATATTGTCGGTGGGGCCCAGCATTTT
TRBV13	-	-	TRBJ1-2	CASSPSRGLPTGGGYGYTF	TGTGCCAGCAGCCCGAGCCGGGGCCTCCCGACGGGTGGTGGCTATGGCTACACCTTC